This TCR beta chain was identified in a study of T cells of healthy individuals. MiXCR was run by TCRdb on the 5' RACE reads, yielding one entry per CDR3 protein. The table includes about 40,000 distinct CDR3 sequences, 4% to 5.5% detected once. This clonotype was picked up a small number of times. This CDR3 contains 14 residues. Germline V gene sequence: CDR1 DFQATT, CDR2 SNEGSKA (reference sequence). V shed 6 bases, J shed 0 bases, and the junction held 2 bases outside the gene matches. This TCR came from a human donor in good health. The chain recombines TRBV20-1 with TRBJ2-7, with TRBD2 matching over 13 bases. CDR3 residues: CSARTSGSSYEQYF. The DNA for the CDR3 is TGCAGTGCCCGGACTAGCGGGAGCTCCTACGAGCAGTACTTC.